This T cell receptor (beta chain) was retrieved from a study of T cell responses to AZD1222 COVID-19 vaccine. Findings of the study overall: It was only 6 or 7 AZD1222 recipients who were seropositive at baseline.

This clone came up once. Its antigen is unknown. Generated by immunoSEQ multiplex PCR, the TCRdb table keeps only in-frame clones and is missing some. Among fewer than 200,000 clones, almost 95% were seen once, and the ten largest hold less than 11%. Germline V gives CDR1 ENHRY, CDR2 SYGVKD. This CDR3 spans 17 amino acids. V gave up 4 bases and J gave up 1 base, with 18 bases separating them. The gene calls are TRBV10-3 and TRBJ2-3, with D perhaps matching TRBD1 or TRBD2 (6 bases each). Sequencing was performed on peripheral blood, taken on day 0 of AZD1222 vaccination. This TCR came from an adult in good health. CDR3 bases: TGTGCCATCAGTGGTACGGGGGCGAGAGCCCGCACAGATACGCAGTATTTT. It encodes CAISGTGARARTDTQYF.